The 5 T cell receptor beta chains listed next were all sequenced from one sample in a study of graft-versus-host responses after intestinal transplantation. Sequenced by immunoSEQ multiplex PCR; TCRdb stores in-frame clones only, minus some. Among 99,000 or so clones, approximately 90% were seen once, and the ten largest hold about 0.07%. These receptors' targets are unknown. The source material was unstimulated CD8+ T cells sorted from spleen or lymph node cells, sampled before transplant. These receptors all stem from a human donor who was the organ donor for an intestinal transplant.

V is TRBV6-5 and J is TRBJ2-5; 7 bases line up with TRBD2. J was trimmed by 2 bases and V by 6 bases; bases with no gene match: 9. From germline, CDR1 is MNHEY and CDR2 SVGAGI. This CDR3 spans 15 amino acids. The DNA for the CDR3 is TGTGCCAGCAGCCCCAGGGCTAGCGGACAAGAGACCCAGTACTTC. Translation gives CASSPRASGQETQYF.

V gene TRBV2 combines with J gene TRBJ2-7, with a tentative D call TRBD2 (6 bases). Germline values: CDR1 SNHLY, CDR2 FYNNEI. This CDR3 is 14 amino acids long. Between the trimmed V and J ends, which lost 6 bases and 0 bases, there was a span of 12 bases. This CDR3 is CASSHGDFSYEQYF. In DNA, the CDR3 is TGTGCCAGCAGCCATGGGGACTTCTCCTACGAGCAGTACTTC. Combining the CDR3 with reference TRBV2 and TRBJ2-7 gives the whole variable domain EPEVTQTPSHQVTQMGQEVILRCVPISNHLYFYWYRQILGQKVEFLVSFYNNEISEKSEIFDDQFSVERPDGSNFTLKIRSTKLEDSAMYFCASSHGDFSYEQYFGPGTRLTVT.

DNA of the CDR3: TGTGCCAGCAGCCAAGATGAGCGGGGCCTCTTCCAAGAGACCCAGTACTTC. Protein product: CASSQDERGLFQETQYF. The rearrangement uses TRBV14 and TRBJ2-5, with TRBD2 matching 7 bases. CDR3 length: 17 amino acids. Germline CDR1 SGHDN, CDR2 FVKESK. After removal of 0 bases from V and 1 base from J, the junction contained 8 bases not matched to a gene.

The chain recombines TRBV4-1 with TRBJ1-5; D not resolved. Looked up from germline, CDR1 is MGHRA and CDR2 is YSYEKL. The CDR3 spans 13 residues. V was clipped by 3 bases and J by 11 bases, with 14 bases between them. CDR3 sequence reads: CASSQTRGRAQHF. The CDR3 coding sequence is TGCGCCAGCAGCCAGACGCGCGGGAGAGCCCAGCATTTT.

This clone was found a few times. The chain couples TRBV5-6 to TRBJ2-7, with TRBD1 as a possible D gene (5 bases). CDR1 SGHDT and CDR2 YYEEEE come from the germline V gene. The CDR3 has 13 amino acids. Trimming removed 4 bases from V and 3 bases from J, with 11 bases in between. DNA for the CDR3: TGTGCCAGCAGCATCGGACAAAACTACGAGCAGTACTTC. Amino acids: CASSIGQNYEQYF.